These T cell receptor beta chains were read from a single sample in a study of T cell responses to AZD1222 COVID-19 vaccine. Produced via immunoSEQ multiplex PCR; TCRdb's table is partial and in-frame only. The table shows 200,000 or so clones, with about nine tenths occurring only once. The source material was peripheral blood, sampled on day 0 of MenACWY control vaccination. The source is an adult in good health. Both conserved end residues are part of each CDR3. A D gene is named only where the DNA matches it firmly. Expanded clones get a size class; other rows say once, few or many, or leave the size out.

V	D	size	J	CDR3	DNA
TRBV19	TRBD2	once	TRBJ2-3	CASSIGLAADTQYF	TGTGCCAGTAGTATTGGACTAGCCGCAGATACGCAGTATTTT
TRBV7-2	TRBD1	few	TRBJ1-2	CASSPGTGGEYGYTF	TGTGCCAGCAGCCCTGGGACAGGGGGCGAGTATGGCTACACCTTC
TRBV30	TRBD1	NA	TRBJ2-7	CAWSRDSLYEQYF	TGTGCCTGGAGCCGGGACAGTTTGTACGAGCAGTACTTC
TRBV6-2/TRBV6-3	NA	NA	TRBJ2-1	CASSYQSVDEQFF	TGTGCCAGCAGTTACCAGTCAGTGGATGAGCAGTTCTTC
TRBV7-9	NA	NA	TRBJ2-7	CASSPSTSDEQYF	TGTGCCAGCAGCCCAAGTACCTCGGACGAGCAGTACTTC
TRBV7-2	TRBD1	NA	TRBJ1-2	CASSLLGQGRTYGYTF	TGTGCCAGCAGCTTACTTGGACAGGGGAGAACCTATGGCTACACCTTC
TRBV5-1	NA	NA	TRBJ2-1	CASTILSGANEQFF	TGCGCCAGCACCATACTCTCGGGGGCCAATGAGCAGTTCTTC
TRBV28	NA	NA	TRBJ2-3	CASSLGGSGNTQYF	TGTGCCAGCAGTTTAGGCGGTTCCGGGAATACGCAGTATTTT
TRBV4-2	TRBD1	NA	TRBJ1-2	CASSQLQGYKGGYTF	TGTGCCAGCAGCCAGCTACAGGGGTATAAGGGTGGCTACACCTTC
TRBV30	TRBD1	NA	TRBJ1-2	CAWSDLGTGGAGSYGYTF	TGTGCCTGGAGTGATCTGGGGACAGGGGGCGCCGGGAGCTATGGCTACACCTTC
TRBV7-2	TRBD1	NA	TRBJ2-7	CASSYSGQGVPSYEQYF	TGTGCCAGCAGCTATAGCGGACAGGGGGTCCCCAGCTACGAGCAGTACTTC
TRBV11-2	TRBD1	few	TRBJ1-2	CASSPGTGPSTF	TGTGCCAGCAGTCCCGGGACAGGGCCATCCACCTTC
TRBV18	TRBD1	NA	TRBJ1-1	CASSPTGGSTEAFF	TGTGCCAGCTCACCAACAGGGGGGTCAACTGAAGCTTTCTTT
TRBV19	NA	NA	TRBJ1-2	CASTPATGPQFVVNYGYTF	TGTGCCAGTACGCCCGCGACCGGGCCGCAGTTTGTTGTTAACTATGGCTACACCTTC
TRBV27	TRBD2	NA	TRBJ2-7	CASSIAGSSYEQYF	TGTGCCAGCAGTATAGCGGGATCCTCCTACGAGCAGTACTTC
TRBV28	NA	NA	TRBJ1-3	CASSLYREGGNTIYF	TGTGCCAGCAGTTTATACAGGGAGGGAGGAAACACCATATATTTT
TRBV28	NA	NA	TRBJ1-2	CASSWAGDYGYTF	TGTGCCAGCAGTTGGGCGGGGGACTATGGCTACACCTTC
TRBV9	NA	NA	TRBJ1-2	CASSVAGAYGYTF	TGTGCCAGCAGCGTAGCCGGGGCCTATGGCTACACCTTC
TRBV28	TRBD1	NA	TRBJ2-7	CASSSPGQGNFEQYF	TGTGCCAGCAGTTCCCCGGGACAGGGGAATTTCGAGCAGTACTTC
TRBV9	NA	few	TRBJ2-3	CASSVEASRGTDTQYF	TGTGCCAGCAGCGTAGAGGCATCGCGGGGCACAGATACGCAGTATTTT
TRBV18	NA	NA	TRBJ2-7	CASSPLQGGHEQYF	TGTGCCAGCTCACCATTGCAGGGGGGCCACGAGCAGTACTTC
TRBV19	TRBD2	NA	TRBJ2-1	CASSIFSIIAGSSYNEQFF	TGTGCCAGTAGTATATTCTCGATTATAGCGGGATCCTCCTACAATGAGCAGTTCTTC
TRBV6-2/TRBV6-3	NA	NA	TRBJ2-2	CASSYPSTGELFF	TGTGCCAGCAGTTATCCCTCCACCGGGGAGCTGTTTTTT
TRBV6-6	TRBD1	NA	TRBJ1-4	CASGRDREGKLFF	TGTGCCAGCGGGAGGGACAGGGAGGGAAAACTGTTTTTT
TRBV12-3/TRBV12-4	NA	NA	TRBJ2-1	CASSSRGYNEQFF	TGTGCCAGCAGTTCGCGGGGCTACAATGAGCAGTTCTTC
TRBV21-1	NA	NA	TRBJ1-6	CASSKAKAGMANSPLHF	TGTGCCAGCAGCAAAGCGAAGGCAGGGATGGCGAATTCACCCCTCCACTTT
TRBV28	NA	NA	TRBJ2-3	CASSWAGTTSTDTQYF	TGTGCCAGCAGCTGGGCCGGGACAACTAGCACAGATACGCAGTATTTT
TRBV12-3/TRBV12-4	NA	NA	TRBJ1-2	CASSLQQNYGYTF	TGTGCCAGCAGTTTGCAACAGAACTATGGCTACACCTTC
TRBV7-6	NA	NA	TRBJ2-2	CASSLGGGTGELFF	TGTGCCAGCAGCTTAGGTGGGGGGACCGGGGAGCTGTTTTTT
TRBV7-2	NA	NA	TRBJ1-4	CASSLVAGAGGEKLFF	TGTGCCAGCAGCTTAGTCGCAGGGGCAGGAGGTGAAAAACTGTTTTTT
TRBV6-5	NA	NA	TRBJ1-2	CASSYGNGYTF	TGTGCCAGCAGTTACGGGAATGGCTACACCTTC
TRBV28	NA	once	TRBJ1-1	CASSFLQGGAFF	TGTGCCAGCAGTTTTTTACAGGGAGGAGCTTTCTTT
TRBV28	NA	NA	TRBJ2-1	CASSLEADYNEQFF	TGTGCCAGCAGTTTAGAGGCGGACTACAATGAGCAGTTCTTC
TRBV7-9	TRBD1	NA	TRBJ2-2	CASSRDRGQSNTGELFF	TGTGCCAGCAGCCGAGACAGGGGTCAATCGAACACCGGGGAGCTGTTTTTT
TRBV7-3	NA	few	TRBJ2-3	CASSFGANTDTQYF	TGTGCCAGCAGCTTTGGGGCAAACACAGATACGCAGTATTTT
TRBV7-2	NA	NA	TRBJ2-7	CASSLLPGGEQYF	TGTGCCAGCAGCTTACTTCCAGGGGGGGAGCAGTACTTC
TRBV4-2	NA	NA	TRBJ1-2	CASSQDRTVPNYGYTF	TGTGCCAGCAGCCAAGATAGGACAGTGCCAAACTATGGCTACACCTTC
TRBV11-3	NA	NA	TRBJ1-5	CASSPREGVGGNQPQHF	TGTGCCAGCAGCCCCCGGGAGGGGGTTGGTGGCAATCAGCCCCAGCATTTT
TRBV6-2/TRBV6-3	TRBD1	NA	TRBJ1-5	CASSPGQGRNQPQHF	TGTGCCAGCAGTCCGGGACAGGGACGCAATCAGCCCCAGCATTTT
TRBV12-3/TRBV12-4	NA	NA	TRBJ2-2	CASSLLYTGELFF	TGTGCCAGCAGTTTGCTGTACACCGGGGAGCTGTTTTTT
TRBV7-2	NA	NA	TRBJ2-3	CASSLARDKSTDTQYF	TGTGCCAGCAGCTTAGCCCGGGACAAATCCACAGATACGCAGTATTTT
TRBV9	NA	NA	TRBJ2-2	CASSVGGVTGELFF	TGTGCCAGCAGCGTAGGGGGCGTAACCGGGGAGCTGTTTTTT
TRBV30	NA	NA	TRBJ2-7	CAWSAPSRYYEQYF	TGTGCCTGGAGTGCCCCGAGCCGTTACTACGAGCAGTACTTC
TRBV30	NA	NA	TRBJ1-3	CAWTRAISSGNTIYF	TGTGCCTGGACCCGGGCCATAAGCTCTGGAAACACCATATATTTT
TRBV29-1	TRBD2	NA	TRBJ2-3	CSVQTLAGGHTDTQYF	TGCAGCGTCCAAACACTAGCGGGGGGCCACACAGATACGCAGTATTTT
TRBV28	NA	NA	TRBJ2-7	CASSFQVSSYEQYF	TGTGCCAGCAGTTTCCAGGTGAGCTCCTACGAGCAGTACTTC
TRBV5-4	NA	NA	TRBJ2-1	CASSVGTFNEQFF	TGTGCCAGCAGCGTAGGGACCTTCAATGAGCAGTTCTTC
TRBV2	TRBD2	few	TRBJ2-7	CASSRTSGSYEQYF	TGTGCCAGCAGCCGGACTAGCGGGTCCTACGAGCAGTACTTC